This note documents a single T cell receptor (beta chain) sequence. No antigen is known for it. These data originate in a study of beta chain features in type 1 diabetes. Reverse transcription of all isolated RNA meant that expressed TCRB transcripts were sequenced. Some 3.6 million reads per sample were averaged for naive, central memory and regulatory samples. The method was immunoSEQ multiplex PCR; TCRdb's version includes in-frame clones alone and lacks a portion of them. The sample includes hundreds of thousands of clones, around 15% of them seen just once. Sort purity for all populations was recorded as exceeding 98%. Germline CDR1 and CDR2: SGHRS and YFSETQ. CDR3 length: 18 amino acids. The V and J ends lost 3 bases and 1 base, in that order; junction bases with no gene match: 8. Findings and caveats of the study: Shortening of TCRB CDR3s, moderate but significant, appeared in all four CD4+ subsets of Type 1 diabetes patients.

The sequencing sample was made of naive CD4+ T cells from blood. The TCR sequence derives from a man between 18 and 35 years old with type 1 diabetes. V is TRBV5-1 and J is TRBJ2-7; 15 bases fit TRBD2. This chain's CDR3 is CASSSAGLAGGPSYEQYF. The CDR3 DNA reads TGCGCCAGCAGCTCCGCCGGACTAGCGGGAGGGCCTTCCTACGAGCAGTACTTC.